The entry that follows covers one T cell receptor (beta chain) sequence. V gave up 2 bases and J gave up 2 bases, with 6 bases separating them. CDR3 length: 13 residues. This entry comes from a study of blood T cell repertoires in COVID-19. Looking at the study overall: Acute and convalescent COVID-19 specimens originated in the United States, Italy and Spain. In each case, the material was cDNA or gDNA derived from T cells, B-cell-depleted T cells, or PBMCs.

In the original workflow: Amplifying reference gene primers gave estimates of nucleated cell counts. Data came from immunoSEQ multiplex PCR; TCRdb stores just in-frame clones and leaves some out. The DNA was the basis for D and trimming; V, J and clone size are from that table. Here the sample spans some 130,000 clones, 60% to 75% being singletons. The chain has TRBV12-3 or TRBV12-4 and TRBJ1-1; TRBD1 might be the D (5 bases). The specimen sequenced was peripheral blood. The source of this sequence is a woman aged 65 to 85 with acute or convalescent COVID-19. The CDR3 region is CASSLQGNTEAFF. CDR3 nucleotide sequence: TGTGCCAGCAGTTTACAGGGAAACACTGAAGCTTTCTTT.